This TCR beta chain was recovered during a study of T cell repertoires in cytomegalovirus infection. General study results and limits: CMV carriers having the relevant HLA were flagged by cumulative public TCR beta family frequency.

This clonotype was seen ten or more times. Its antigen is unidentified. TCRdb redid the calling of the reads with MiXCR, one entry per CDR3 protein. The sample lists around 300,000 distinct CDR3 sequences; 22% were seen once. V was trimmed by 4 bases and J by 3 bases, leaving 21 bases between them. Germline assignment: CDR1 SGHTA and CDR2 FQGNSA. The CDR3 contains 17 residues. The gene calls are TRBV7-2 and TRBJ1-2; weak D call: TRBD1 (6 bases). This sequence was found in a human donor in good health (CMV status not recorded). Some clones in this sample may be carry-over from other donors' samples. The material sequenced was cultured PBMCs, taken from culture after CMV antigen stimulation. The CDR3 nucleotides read TGTGCCAGCAGCTCCGCATCCGGGGGGCGTAAGGACTATGGCTACACCTTC. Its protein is CASSSASGGRKDYGYTF.